This TCR beta chain was captured in a study of T cell responses to AZD1222 COVID-19 vaccine. Study-level results: There were repertoire samples only from the period after the peak T cell response. Donors in the cohort were predominantly white British and more often female, and clonal diversity was possibly underestimated. CD4 TCRs covered the whole spike, strongest at regions 160-218 and 743-854.

Turning to this clone: The antigen is unknown.

Using immunoSEQ multiplex PCR, the repertoire was profiled, and TCRdb retains in-frame clones only, with some absent. Among 70,000 to 95,000 clones listed, roughly nine tenths were seen once. Trimming pared 2 bases from V and 1 base from J, leaving 11 bases between. Germline CDR1 reads MNHNS; CDR2 reads SASEGT. This CDR3 comprises 15 residues. Specimen: peripheral blood, collected 28 days after the second AZD1222 dose. This TCR was sampled from an adult who received the AZD1222 COVID-19 vaccine. J is TRBJ1-1 and V is TRBV6-1; D is uncertain. DNA of the CDR3: TGTGCCAGCAGTGAAAGAAGGACCCAGAACACTGAAGCTTTCTTT. It is translated as CASSERRTQNTEAFF.